This T cell receptor (beta chain) appears in the sequencing data of a study of T cell clones after liver transplantation. Study-wide results and limits: Migration into the graft, not deletion, may explain lost graft donor-reactive T cells.

For this clone: Its antigen is unknown.

Repertoires were generated with immunoSEQ multiplex PCR, while TCRdb's copy carries only in-frame clones and drops some. The data hold 55,000 to 70,000 clones, with approximately 92% observed a single time. The source material was CD4+ T cells from blood, sampled about 26 months after liver transplant. The TCR was taken from a human patient who received a liver transplant. Some T cells could come from the graft donor.

The CDR3 region has the DNA TGTGCCAGCTCACCACAGGGCAATCAGCCCCAGCATTTT. Its protein product is CASSPQGNQPQHF. The rearrangement links TRBV18 to TRBJ1-5; no definite D call. The CDR3 runs 13 residues. Trimming took off 1 base at V and 2 bases at J, with 3 bases between the two ends. CDR1 is KGHSH and CDR2 is LQKENI in the germline V gene.